Each of the 23 T cell receptor beta chains below was sequenced from the same sample in a study of control samples from healthy donors and cancer patients. The table came from immunoSEQ multiplex PCR; TCRdb's copy has only in-frame clones and leaves some out. The data show around 110,000 clones, approximately 92% seen once. Source material: PBMCs. These receptor sequences come from a woman aged 45-59 years with colorectal cancer.

The V call is TRBV3-1 (or the pseudogene TRBV3-2), the J call TRBJ2-7; D uncertain. Germline V lookup: CDR1 LGHDT, CDR2 YNNKEL (reference sequence). Trimming shortened V by 1 base and J by 2 bases, and 6 bases separated the two germline ends. The CDR3 has 13 residues. For the CDR3, the DNA is TGTGCCAGCAGCCAAGGGCATCCCTACGAGCAGTACTTC. Its protein is CASSQGHPYEQYF.

The chain joins TRBV7-9 to TRBJ1-1; 8 nucleotides match TRBD1. The CDR3 runs 15 residues. With 5 bases clipped from V and 0 bases from J, the junction kept 5 bases outside the gene matches. Germline V lookup: CDR1 SEHNR, CDR2 FQNEAQ (reference sequence). In DNA form, the CDR3 reads TGTGCCAGCAGCCCGATCAGGGGGCTGAACACTGAAGCTTTCTTT. Its protein is CASSPIRGLNTEAFF. Full variable domain (remainder filled in from reference TRBV7-9 and TRBJ1-1): DTGVSQNPRHKITKRGQNVTFRCDPISEHNRLYWYRQTLGQGPEFLTYFQNEAQLEKSRLLSDRFSAERPKGSFSTLEIQRTEQGDSAMYLCASSPIRGLNTEAFFGQGTRLTVV.

This chain connects TRBV5-6 to TRBJ2-7; D gene unclear. V lost 0 bases and J lost 3, with 10 bases in between. Germline lookup yields CDR1 SGHDT and CDR2 YYEEEE. CDR3 length equals 14 residues. The CDR3 DNA is TGTGCCAGCAGCTTGGAGACTTCATTCTACGAGCAGTACTTC. Translated: CASSLETSFYEQYF.

V usage is TRBV6-1 and J usage is TRBJ1-5; possible D gene TRBD1, 5 bases. This CDR3 region has 14 residues. V was cut by 3 bases and J by 5 bases, with 11 bases left in between. CDR1 MNHNS and CDR2 SASEGT come from the germline V gene. Here the CDR3 DNA reads TGTGCCAGCAGTGAGTCGAGGGGCTATCAGCCCCAGCATTTT. Translating gives CASSESRGYQPQHF.

This sequence joins TRBV6-2 or TRBV6-3 and TRBJ2-7; 8 bases match TRBD1. The CDR3 length is 17 residues. From germline, CDR1 is MNHEY and CDR2 SVGEGT. V trimming: 4 bases; J trimming: 3 bases; junction bases outside the gene matches: 14. DNA for the CDR3: TGTGCCAGCAGTTCAGCCGAACTAGGACAGGGTATCTACGAGCAGTACTTC. Protein product: CASSSAELGQGIYEQYF.

The rearrangement links TRBV5-5 to TRBJ2-5; 9 nucleotides match TRBD1. Losses at the gene ends were 4 bases for V and 4 bases for J; bases not matched to a gene: 5. CDR1 and CDR2 (germline): SGHKS, YYEKEE (reference sequence). The CDR3 is 14 residues long. CDR3 DNA: TGTGCCAGCAGCCCATCGACAGGGGGAGAGACCCAGTACTTC. This encodes CASSPSTGGETQYF.

This clone is a singleton in its sample. J is TRBJ2-2 and V is TRBV2; possibly TRBD1 or TRBD2 for D (6 bases each). The CDR3 is 16 residues long. Per the germline V gene, CDR1 is SNHLY and CDR2 is FYNNEI. Trimming removed 4 bases at V and 5 bases at J, with 17 bases between. The CDR3: CASSGGAGLRTGELFF. CDR3 coding DNA: TGTGCCAGCAGTGGGGGGGCAGGGTTACGGACCGGGGAGCTGTTTTTT.

The V and J genes are TRBV30 and TRBJ2-7, with 7 bases aligning to TRBD1. The CDR3 has 12 residues. J lost 0 bases, V lost 8 bases, and 4 bases had no gene match. The germline CDR1 and CDR2 sequences are GTSNPN and SVGIG (reference sequence). The CDR3 is CAGRDSSYEQYF. The CDR3 DNA reads as TGTGCCGGCCGGGACAGCTCCTACGAGCAGTACTTC.

This chain connects TRBV6-5 to TRBJ1-5; 10 bases align to TRBD1. This CDR3 contains 14 residues. Germline assignment: CDR1 MNHEY and CDR2 SVGAGI. Losses at the gene ends were 7 bases for V and 6 bases for J; bases not matched to a gene: 6. In DNA form, the CDR3 reads TGTGCCAGCAAGGGGACAGGGGTTGGTCAGCCCCAGCATTTT. This codes for CASKGTGVGQPQHF.

The chain links TRBV5-1 to TRBJ2-7, with 8 bases aligning to TRBD2. This CDR3 contains 16 residues. The trim removed 4 bases at V and 0 bases at J, leaving 9 bases unmatched. The germline V gene encodes CDR1 SGHRS and CDR2 YFSETQ. CDR3 loop: CASSRRTGGHSYEQYF. The CDR3 DNA is TGCGCCAGCAGCCGAAGAACGGGGGGGCACTCCTACGAGCAGTACTTC.

CDR3 residues: CASSLNPPGGSGSRGEQFF. The CDR3 DNA reads TGTGCCAGCAGCTTAAATCCCCCCGGAGGTAGCGGGAGTCGGGGTGAGCAGTTCTTC. The chain recombines TRBV7-6 with TRBJ2-1; 9 nucleotides agree with TRBD2. This CDR3 spans 19 amino acids. Looked up from germline, CDR1 is SGHVS and CDR2 is FNYEAQ. V trimming: 2 bases; J trimming: 9 bases; junction bases outside the gene matches: 20.

This clone was picked up one time. The chain uses TRBV25-1 and TRBJ1-1; D is uncertain. CDR1 MGHDK and CDR2 SYGVNS come from the germline V gene. V lost 4 bases, J lost 1 base, and 7 bases lay in between. The CDR3 totals 13 residues. Here the CDR3 reads CASSGEGNTEAFF. CDR3 DNA: TGTGCCAGCAGTGGTGAGGGGAACACTGAAGCTTTCTTT.

This chain uses TRBV6-5 with TRBJ1-2, with a tentative D call TRBD1 (6 bases). CDR1 is MNHEY and CDR2 is SVGAGI in the germline V gene. V lost 0 bases to trimming and J lost 4 bases, with 15 bases between them. This CDR3 region has 16 residues. CDR3 nucleotides: TGTGCCAGCAGTTACTCGACCACAGGGAGCCTCTATGGCTACACCTTC. Translation: CASSYSTTGSLYGYTF.

The gene calls are TRBV12-5 and TRBJ1-3, with TRBD1 matching over 8 bases. V shed 2 bases and J 3 bases; nucleotides not matched to a gene: 12. In germline, CDR1 is LGHNT, CDR2 FRNRAP. The CDR3 covers 18 residues. CDR3: CASGLTPMTGAFGNTIYF. The CDR3 DNA sequence: TGTGCTAGTGGTTTGACCCCCATGACAGGGGCCTTTGGAAACACCATATATTTT. The full variable domain, with the rest looked up from reference TRBV12-5 and TRBJ1-3, is DARVTQTPRHKVTEMGQEVTMRCQPILGHNTVFWYRQTMMQGLELLAYFRNRAPLDDSGMPKDRFSAEMPDATLATLKIQPSEPRDSAVYFCASGLTPMTGAFGNTIYFGEGSWLTVV.

The chain uses TRBV7-6 and TRBJ2-1; possibly TRBD2 for D (5 bases). Germline CDR1 SGHVS, CDR2 FNYEAQ. The CDR3 totals 12 residues. Trimming stripped 6 bases from V and 8 bases from J, with 11 bases between. DNA for the CDR3: TGTGCCAGCAGTCCCGCCGGGGATGAGCAGTTCTTC. The encoded protein is CASSPAGDEQFF. Full variable domain (remainder filled in from reference TRBV7-6 and TRBJ2-1): GAGVSQSPRYKVTKRGQDVALRCDPISGHVSLYWYRQALGQGPEFLTYFNYEAQQDKSGLPNDRFSAERPEGSISTLTIQRTEQRDSAMYRCASSPAGDEQFFGPGTRLTVL.

DNA of the CDR3: TGTGCCAGCACGGCAGGGGGGCGTATAGATACGCAGTATTTT. Translation: CASTAGGRIDTQYF. The chain carries TRBV6-5 and TRBJ2-3; TRBD1 might be the D (7 bases). Germline V gene data show CDR1 as MNHEY and CDR2 as SVGAGI. The CDR3 has 14 residues. V was shortened by 7 bases and J by 5 bases, with 16 bases between the two germline ends.

This clone has only a few counts. The chain recombines TRBV7-3 with TRBJ2-1; D is unclear. Trimming cost V 0 bases and J 6 bases, with 6 bases left between them. The CDR3 totals 13 residues. Germline-derived CDR1 and CDR2 are SGHTA and FQGTGA. The CDR3 region is CASSLTSLNEQFF. The CDR3 region has the DNA TGTGCCAGCAGCTTAACATCCCTCAATGAGCAGTTCTTC.

This clone was counted a few times. The rearrangement links TRBV19 to TRBJ1-2; 8 bases agree with TRBD1. The length of the CDR3 is 13 residues. After removal of 5 bases from V and 7 bases from J, the junction contained 6 bases not matched to a gene. Germline lookup yields CDR1 LNHDA and CDR2 SQIVND (reference sequence). The CDR3 region is CASSRQGQGGYTF. The CDR3 coding sequence is TGTGCCAGTAGTCGACAGGGGCAGGGTGGCTACACCTTC.

The CDR3 nucleotides read TGTGCCAGCAGTGACTCGAAACTAGCGGGGGGGCCCCCCGGGGAGCTGTTTTTT. Translating gives CASSDSKLAGGPPGELFF. This rearrangement joins TRBV6-4 to TRBJ2-2, with 13 bases matching TRBD2. Germline CDR1 MRHNA, CDR2 SNTAGT. CDR3 length: 18 residues. V lost 0 bases to trimming and J lost 6 bases; unmatched junction nucleotides: 7.

This chain connects TRBV11-2 to TRBJ2-7, with D perhaps TRBD1 or TRBD2 (5 bases each). CDR3 length: 18 residues. CDR1 and CDR2 from the germline V gene are SGHAT and FQNNGV. V gave up 1 base and J gave up 3 bases, with 22 bases separating them. The CDR3 sequence is CASSLAGTPGLPHYEQYF. The CDR3 nucleotides read TGTGCCAGCAGCTTAGCTGGGACCCCAGGTCTTCCACACTACGAGCAGTACTTC.

J is TRBJ1-2 and V is TRBV7-8; D possibly corresponds to TRBD1 (5 bases). Germline values: CDR1 SGHVS, CDR2 FQNEAQ. Deletions cut 6 bases from V and 2 bases from J, with 10 bases between. This CDR3 has 13 amino acids. CDR3 amino acids: CASRSTENYGYTF. The DNA for the CDR3 is TGTGCCAGCAGGTCGACAGAGAACTATGGCTACACCTTC.

The rearrangement uses TRBV2 and TRBJ2-5, with unresolved D. Germline CDR1 and CDR2: SNHLY and FYNNEI. Trimming took 3 bases from V and 5 from J, leaving 10 bases between them. The CDR3 runs to 13 residues. In DNA form, the CDR3 reads TGTGCCAGCAGTGATGGGCCGCGGGAGACCCAGTACTTC. Translated, it gives CASSDGPRETQYF.

With respect to this clone: Compared with germline, one end of the junction differs, possibly owing to a read error. V gene TRBV2 combines with J gene TRBJ2-7, with D perhaps matching TRBD1 (6 bases). CDR3 length equals 14 residues. Germline V gene lookup returns CDR1 SNHLY and CDR2 FYNNEI. This chain's CDR3 is CASRSGSGGSEQYF. For the CDR3, the DNA is TGTGCAAGCAGGTCGGGCAGTGGGGGCAGCGAGCAGTACTTC.